This T cell receptor beta chain was documented in a study of T cell repertoires in cytomegalovirus infection. By frequency in the sample, this clonotype is medium-sized. The target antigen is unknown. MiXCR was run by TCRdb on the reads, yielding one entry per CDR3 protein. Of roughly 860,000 distinct CDR3 sequences detected, around a third appear once; the ten largest clones hold around 12%. The source material was cultured CD8+ T cells from PBMCs, sampled from culture after CMV antigen stimulation. The sequence was obtained from a human donor in good health (CMV status not recorded). Some clones in this sample may be carry-over from other donors' samples.

CDR3 amino acids: CASSPTPYQGPNTGELFF. CDR3 bases: TGTGCCAGCAGCCCGACTCCCTATCAGGGACCGAACACCGGGGAGCTGTTTTTT. V is TRBV7-8 and J is TRBJ2-2; the D gene could be TRBD1 or TRBD2 (5 bases each). Germline V gene sequence: CDR1 SGHVS, CDR2 FQNEAQ. The CDR3 totals 18 residues. With 5 bases removed from V and 0 bases from J, the gap between germline ends came to 19 bases. Complete variable domain (other parts from reference TRBV7-8 and TRBJ2-2): GAGVSQSPRYKVAKRGQDVALRCDPISGHVSLFWYQQALGQGPEFLTYFQNEAQLDKSGLPSDRFFAERPEGSVSTLKIQRTQQEDSAVYLCASSPTPYQGPNTGELFFGEGSRLTVL.